This is a list of T cell receptor beta chains from one sample in a study of persistence of HIV-infected CD4 T cells. Their specific antigens are unknown. Assay used: immunoSEQ multiplex PCR; TCRdb lists only in-frame clones, some missing. The profile shows around 45,000 clones, about 89% of them singletons. The sample consisted of CD4+ T cells sorted from PBMCs after roughly 17-hour stimulation, taken from a patient who received antiretroviral therapy. These receptors originate from an adult man with HIV who was CMV-seropositive. Both conserved end residues are part of each CDR3. The order of the fields is D gene, V gene, CDR3 length, J gene, clone size, CDR3 DNA, CDR3 protein. D genes are given only for firm matches. Clone size, where shown, is once, few, many, or a class for clones that have expanded.

d_gene: .
v_gene: TRBV20-1
len: 11
j_gene: TRBJ2-1
abundance: few
CDR3nt: TGCAGTGCGCCGGTACGGCTAGGGCAGTTCTTC
CDR3aa: CSAPVRLGQFF

d_gene: .
v_gene: TRBV5-1
len: 12
j_gene: TRBJ2-2
abundance: .
CDR3nt: TGCGCCAGCAGCTTAGGGGTCGGGGAGCTGTTTTTT
CDR3aa: CASSLGVGELFF

d_gene: TRBD1
v_gene: TRBV6-1
len: 17
j_gene: TRBJ1-4
abundance: .
CDR3nt: TGTGCCAGCAGTGAAGGGTATTACAGGGGGGCTAATGAAAAACTGTTTTTT
CDR3aa: CASSEGYYRGANEKLFF

d_gene: .
v_gene: TRBV6-5
len: 14
j_gene: TRBJ2-2
abundance: once
CDR3nt: TGTGCCAGCAGGGGACTGACACTCACCGGGGAGCTGTTTTTT
CDR3aa: CASRGLTLTGELFF

d_gene: .
v_gene: TRBV4-2
len: 14
j_gene: TRBJ2-1
abundance: .
CDR3nt: TGTGCCAGCAGCCAAGGAGTGGGGTACAATGAGCAGTTCTTC
CDR3aa: CASSQGVGYNEQFF

d_gene: TRBD2
v_gene: TRBV19
len: 15
j_gene: TRBJ2-7
abundance: .
CDR3nt: TGTGCCAGTAGTATTCAGACGGGAGGCATCTACGAGCAGTACTTC
CDR3aa: CASSIQTGGIYEQYF

d_gene: TRBD2
v_gene: TRBV18
len: 13
j_gene: TRBJ2-7
abundance: .
CDR3nt: TGTGCCAGCTCACGGGAGGGGATCTACGAGCAGTACTTC
CDR3aa: CASSREGIYEQYF

d_gene: TRBD1
v_gene: TRBV24-1
len: 24
j_gene: TRBJ2-7
abundance: .
CDR3nt: TGTGCCACCAGTGATTTTGCGGGATTAGGGCCTCAGTGGGACAGGGGGATTGTAGGGTACGAGCAGTACTTC
CDR3aa: CATSDFAGLGPQWDRGIVGYEQYF

d_gene: TRBD2
v_gene: TRBV7-2
len: 16
j_gene: TRBJ2-3
abundance: .
CDR3nt: TGTGCCAGCAGCTTAGTCCTAGCGGGGCCCACAGATACGCAGTATTTT
CDR3aa: CASSLVLAGPTDTQYF

d_gene: .
v_gene: TRBV19
len: 13
j_gene: TRBJ1-2
abundance: .
CDR3nt: TGTGCCAGTAGACCGGGCCCCAACTATGGCTACACCTTC
CDR3aa: CASRPGPNYGYTF

d_gene: .
v_gene: TRBV2
len: 13
j_gene: TRBJ1-2
abundance: .
CDR3nt: TGTGCCAGCAGCCAGGGTGTTAGGTATGGCTACACCTTC
CDR3aa: CASSQGVRYGYTF

d_gene: TRBD2
v_gene: TRBV10-3
len: 16
j_gene: TRBJ2-2
abundance: .
CDR3nt: TGTGCCATCGGCAAGCCGGGACTAGCGGTATCCGGGGAGCTGTTTTTT
CDR3aa: CAIGKPGLAVSGELFF

d_gene: TRBD1
v_gene: TRBV5-1
len: 15
j_gene: TRBJ2-7
abundance: .
CDR3nt: TGCGCCAGCAGCTCGACCGGGACAGGGGTTGACGAGCAGTACTTC
CDR3aa: CASSSTGTGVDEQYF

d_gene: .
v_gene: TRBV24-1
len: 11
j_gene: TRBJ2-1
abundance: .
CDR3nt: TGTGCCACCGTCCATAGCAATGAGCAGTTCTTC
CDR3aa: CATVHSNEQFF

d_gene: .
v_gene: TRBV5-1
len: 19
j_gene: TRBJ1-6
abundance: .
CDR3nt: TGCGCCAGCAGCTTGTCCCCGGGACACTTGAGCTCCTATAATTCACCCCTCCACTTT
CDR3aa: CASSLSPGHLSSYNSPLHF

d_gene: .
v_gene: TRBV28
len: 13
j_gene: TRBJ2-1
abundance: .
CDR3nt: TGTGCCAGCGTACATACAGGGTTAAATGAGCAGTTCTTC
CDR3aa: CASVHTGLNEQFF

d_gene: .
v_gene: TRBV5-4
len: 15
j_gene: TRBJ2-3
abundance: .
CDR3nt: TGTGCCAGCAGCTTGGAGGGGACCCGCACAGATACGCAGTATTTT
CDR3aa: CASSLEGTRTDTQYF

d_gene: .
v_gene: TRBV5-1
len: 13
j_gene: TRBJ2-2
abundance: .
CDR3nt: TGCGCCAGCGTCACGCGCCCGGGGGGGGAGCTGTTTTTT
CDR3aa: CASVTRPGGELFF

d_gene: TRBD1
v_gene: TRBV12-5
len: 17
j_gene: TRBJ1-5
abundance: .
CDR3nt: TGTGCTAGCACACCGGGACAGGGAGGTTATAGCAATCAGCCCCAGCATTTT
CDR3aa: CASTPGQGGYSNQPQHF

d_gene: TRBD1
v_gene: TRBV19
len: 15
j_gene: TRBJ1-2
abundance: .
CDR3nt: TGTGCCAGTAGTATTGGGACAGGGCATGGTGATGGCTACACCTTC
CDR3aa: CASSIGTGHGDGYTF

d_gene: .
v_gene: TRBV4-1
len: 18
j_gene: TRBJ2-1
abundance: .
CDR3nt: TGCGCCAGCAGCCAAGAAAGTAGGGGGGGCGGTCGTCTTAATGAGCAGTTCTTC
CDR3aa: CASSQESRGGGRLNEQFF

d_gene: TRBD2
v_gene: TRBV2
len: 16
j_gene: TRBJ2-2
abundance: once
CDR3nt: TGTGCCAGCAGTGAATTGTCTAGCGGGAACACCGGGGAGCTGTTTTTT
CDR3aa: CASSELSSGNTGELFF

d_gene: .
v_gene: TRBV6-5
len: 13
j_gene: TRBJ2-1
abundance: once
CDR3nt: TGTGCCAGCAGTTACTCTTCAGGGGTGCGGCAGTTCTTC
CDR3aa: CASSYSSGVRQFF

d_gene: TRBD2
v_gene: TRBV10-2
len: 14
j_gene: TRBJ2-7
abundance: .
CDR3nt: TGCGCCACCCGACAAAGCGGGGGAGCCTACGAGCAGTACTTC
CDR3aa: CATRQSGGAYEQYF

d_gene: .
v_gene: TRBV7-9
len: 13
j_gene: TRBJ1-1
abundance: .
CDR3nt: TGTGCCAGCAGGCTAAGGGGGGACACTGAAGCTTTCTTT
CDR3aa: CASRLRGDTEAFF

d_gene: TRBD2
v_gene: TRBV13
len: 17
j_gene: TRBJ2-3
abundance: once
CDR3nt: TGTGCCAGCAGCCTCCGCCGACTAGCGGGGAGCACAGATACGCAGTATTTT
CDR3aa: CASSLRRLAGSTDTQYF

d_gene: .
v_gene: TRBV19
len: 13
j_gene: TRBJ2-7
abundance: .
CDR3nt: TGTGCCCCTTCAGGGGACTTCGGCTACGAGCAGTACTTC
CDR3aa: CAPSGDFGYEQYF

d_gene: TRBD1
v_gene: TRBV27
len: 22
j_gene: TRBJ2-6
abundance: .
CDR3nt: TGTGCCAGCAGAAGTTTTCCCGTCCGTCCGGGACAGGTCCACTCTGGGGCCAACGTCCTGACTTTC
CDR3aa: CASRSFPVRPGQVHSGANVLTF

d_gene: .
v_gene: TRBV5-1
len: 13
j_gene: TRBJ1-2
abundance: .
CDR3nt: TGCGCCAGCAGTTTAATGGACGGGGATGGCTACACCTTC
CDR3aa: CASSLMDGDGYTF

d_gene: TRBD1
v_gene: TRBV6-5
len: 13
j_gene: TRBJ2-1
abundance: .
CDR3nt: TGTGCCGGGACGGGACAGCATGGCGATGAGCAGTTCTTC
CDR3aa: CAGTGQHGDEQFF

d_gene: TRBD2
v_gene: TRBV19
len: 13
j_gene: TRBJ2-3
abundance: once
CDR3nt: TGTGCCAGTAAAGCGGGGGGGAGAGATACGCAGTATTTT
CDR3aa: CASKAGGRDTQYF